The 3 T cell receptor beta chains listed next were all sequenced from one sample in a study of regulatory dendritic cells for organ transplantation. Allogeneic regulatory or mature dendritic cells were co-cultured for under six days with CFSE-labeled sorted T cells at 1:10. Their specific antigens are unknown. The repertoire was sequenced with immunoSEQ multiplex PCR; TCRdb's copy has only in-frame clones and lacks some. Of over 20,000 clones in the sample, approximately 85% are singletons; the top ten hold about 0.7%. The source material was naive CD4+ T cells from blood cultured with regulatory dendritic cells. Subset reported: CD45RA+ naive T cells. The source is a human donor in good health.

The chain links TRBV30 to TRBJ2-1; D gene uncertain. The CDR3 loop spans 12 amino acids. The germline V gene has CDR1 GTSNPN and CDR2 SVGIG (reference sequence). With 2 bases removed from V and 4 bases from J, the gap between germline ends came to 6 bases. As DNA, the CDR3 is TGTGCCTGGAGTCCCTATTACAATGAGCAGTTCTTC. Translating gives CAWSPYYNEQFF. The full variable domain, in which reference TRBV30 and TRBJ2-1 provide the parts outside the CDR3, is SQTIHQWPATLVQPVGSPLSLECTVEGTSNPNLYWYRQAAGRGLQLLFYSVGIGQISSEVPQNLSASRPQDRQFILSSKKLLLSDSGFYLCAWSPYYNEQFFGPGTRLTVL.

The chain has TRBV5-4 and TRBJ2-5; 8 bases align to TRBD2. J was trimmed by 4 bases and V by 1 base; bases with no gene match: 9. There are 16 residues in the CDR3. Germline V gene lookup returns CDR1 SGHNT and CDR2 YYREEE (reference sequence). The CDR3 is CASSLSNRGGLETQYF. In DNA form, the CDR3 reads TGTGCCAGCAGCTTGAGTAACCGGGGGGGCTTAGAGACCCAGTACTTC.

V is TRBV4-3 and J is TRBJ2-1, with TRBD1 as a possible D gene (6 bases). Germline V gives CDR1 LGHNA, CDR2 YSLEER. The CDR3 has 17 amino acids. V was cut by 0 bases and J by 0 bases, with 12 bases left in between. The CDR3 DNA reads TGCGCCAGCAGCCAAGATATAGGACAGTTCTCCTACAATGAGCAGTTCTTC. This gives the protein CASSQDIGQFSYNEQFF.